This T cell receptor (beta chain) was captured in a study of T cells expressing NK-cell markers. As for this clonotype: Its antigen is still unknown.

TCRdb reprocessed the 5' RACE reads and keeps a single row for each CDR3 protein, giving no DNA. Its listing shows approximately 110,000 distinct CDR3 sequences. Study conclusions and caveats: HCMV specificity was not established for the expanded NKG2C+ T cell clones.

CDR1 and CDR2 from the germline V gene are DFQATT and SNEGSKA (reference sequence). The CDR3 contains 15 residues. The gene calls are TRBV20-1 and TRBJ2-4. The specimen sequenced was blood T cells: a sorted CD56 or NKG2C T cell subset, CD4+ or CD8+ T cells, or bulk PBMC T cells (not recorded which). This receptor was identified in a woman aged 18 to 69 in good health. CDR3 amino acids: CSARDLKGAKNIQYF.